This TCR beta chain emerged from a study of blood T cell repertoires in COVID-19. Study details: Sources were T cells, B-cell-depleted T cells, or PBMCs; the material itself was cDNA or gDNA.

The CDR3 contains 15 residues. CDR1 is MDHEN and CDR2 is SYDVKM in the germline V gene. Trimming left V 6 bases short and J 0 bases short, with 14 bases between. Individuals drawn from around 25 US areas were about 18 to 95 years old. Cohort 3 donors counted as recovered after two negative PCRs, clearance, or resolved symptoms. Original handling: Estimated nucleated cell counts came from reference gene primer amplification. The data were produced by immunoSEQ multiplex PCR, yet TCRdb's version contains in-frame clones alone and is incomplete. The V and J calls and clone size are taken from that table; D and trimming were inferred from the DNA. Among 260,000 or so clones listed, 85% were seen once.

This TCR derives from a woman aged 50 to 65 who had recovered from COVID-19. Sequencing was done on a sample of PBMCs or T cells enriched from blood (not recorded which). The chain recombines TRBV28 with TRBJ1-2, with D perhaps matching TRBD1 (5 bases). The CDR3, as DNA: TGTGCCAGCAGCCAAATCGGGGGGGCTAACTATGGCTACACCTTC. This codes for CASSQIGGANYGYTF.